This T cell receptor beta chain came from a study of vaccination effects on CD4 cells after COVID-19. Looking at the study overall: Relative to the second dose, post-vaccine samples were obtained a median of 72 days later. Study observations and caveats: Cross-reactivity with common cold coronaviruses was shown by only 1 of 255 vaccine-induced clones in healthy vaccinees. Limitations: small convalescent group and missing early post-infection timepoints.

The ViraFEST assay expanded antigen-specific CD4+ T cells with viral peptide pools before sequencing. Between days 9 and 11 of culture, CD4+ T cells were separated out. Participants completed two doses of the BNT162b2 or mRNA-1273 vaccine. A few counts support this clone. What it binds is not known. CDR1 ENHRY and CDR2 SYGVKD come from the germline V gene. V gave up 3 bases and J gave up 6 bases; unmatched junction bases: 6. This CDR3 region has 15 residues. Measured with immunoSEQ multiplex PCR; TCRdb has only the in-frame clones, and not every one. The sample includes approximately 13,000 clones, over 60% of them seen just once.

Sequencing used CD4+ T cells from PBMCs cultured with SARS-CoV-2 spike peptides, obtained after COVID-19 vaccination. The TCR comes from a human donor who received a COVID-19 vaccine. The rearrangement links TRBV10-3 to TRBJ1-2, with TRBD1 matching over 11 bases. The CDR3 reads CAISEGTGGENGYTF. The CDR3 bases are TGTGCCATCAGTGAAGGGACAGGGGGAGAGAATGGCTACACCTTC.